A selection of T cell receptor beta chains follows, all from one sample in a study of vaccination effects on CD4 cells after COVID-19. These TCRs are of unknown antigen specificity. The protocol was immunoSEQ multiplex PCR, while the TCRdb copy is restricted to in-frame clones and leaves out a portion. The data contain about 63,000 clones, over 70% of them singletons. This specimen consisted of CD4+ T cells from PBMCs cultured with HCoV-OC43 spike peptides, obtained before COVID-19 vaccination. The receptors shown here come from a human donor who received a COVID-19 vaccine. Each CDR3 is given with its conserved first and last residue. Fields, in order: D gene, J gene, clone size, V gene, CDR3 DNA, CDR3 protein. The D gene is left open where the match is weak. The size field is filled for only some rows; it gives once, few, many or a size class.

- | TRBJ1-6 | - | TRBV27 | TGTGCCAGCAGTTTATCGTCATTAATCGGAGCTTCACCCCTCCACTTT | CASSLSSLIGASPLHF
TRBD1 | TRBJ1-1 | - | TRBV5-5 | TGTGCCAGCAGCTTTAACAGGGGTTTGGACACTGAAGCTTTCTTT | CASSFNRGLDTEAFF
- | TRBJ1-3 | - | TRBV7-9 | TGTGCCAGCAGCTTAGGCTACTCTGGAAACACCATATATTTT | CASSLGYSGNTIYF
- | TRBJ1-3 | - | TRBV10-3 | TGTGCCATCAGTGAGTCGACAGGATTTTTAGGAAACACCATATATTTT | CAISESTGFLGNTIYF
- | TRBJ2-5 | - | TRBV18 | TGTGCCAGCTCACCGAGACCGGGGGAGACCCAGTACTTC | CASSPRPGETQYF
TRBD1 | TRBJ2-2 | - | TRBV7-2 | TGTGCCAGCAGCTTACAGACAGGGGACACCGGGGAGCTGTTTTTT | CASSLQTGDTGELFF
TRBD2 | TRBJ2-3 | - | TRBV11-3 | TGTGCCAGCAGTCCAGGGACTAGCGGGCAAAAAACAGATACGCAGTATTTT | CASSPGTSGQKTDTQYF
- | TRBJ2-5 | - | TRBV14 | TGTGCCAGCAGCCAAGATGGAGGGCGAGTAGAGACCCAGTACTTC | CASSQDGGRVETQYF
- | TRBJ1-3 | - | TRBV30 | TGTGCCTGGAGTGTAATCGGGGGGCCAGGAAACACCATATATTTT | CAWSVIGGPGNTIYF
TRBD1 | TRBJ2-1 | - | TRBV6-5 | TGTGCCAGCAGGGGGGACAGGGGGTTTTACAATGAGCAGTTCTTC | CASRGDRGFYNEQFF
- | TRBJ1-2 | - | TRBV2 | TGTGCCAGCAGTGAAGTCGGACTCAACTATGGCTACACCTTC | CASSEVGLNYGYTF
- | TRBJ2-2 | once | TRBV6-4 | TGTGCCAGCAGTGAGTTTGGGGGCACCGGGGAGCTGTTTTTT | CASSEFGGTGELFF
- | TRBJ1-4 | few | TRBV24-1 | TGTGCCACCAGTGATCCGGACCATGAAAAACTGTTTTTT | CATSDPDHEKLFF
TRBD1 | TRBJ1-6 | once | TRBV6-5 | TGTGCCAGCAGCCGACAGGGGAAGGTACGGTCACCCCTCCACTTT | CASSRQGKVRSPLHF
TRBD1 | TRBJ1-6 | - | TRBV3-1/TRBV3-2 | TGTGCCAGCAGGCTGACAGGGGGCACTTCACCCCTCCACTTT | CASRLTGGTSPLHF
TRBD2 | TRBJ2-4 | - | TRBV4-1 | TGCGCCAGCAGCCAACCTCCGGGACTAGAGGCGGTAAACATTCAGTACTTC | CASSQPPGLEAVNIQYF
TRBD1 | TRBJ2-5 | few | TRBV30 | TGTGCCTGGAGCGGACAGGTACAAGAGACCCAGTACTTC | CAWSGQVQETQYF
- | TRBJ1-1 | - | TRBV12-3/TRBV12-4 | TGTGCCAGCAGCTTCAGGGTACACACTGAAGCTTTCTTT | CASSFRVHTEAFF
- | TRBJ1-6 | - | TRBV19 | TGTGCCAGTAGTATCGCACGGATTAATTCACCCCTCCACTTT | CASSIARINSPLHF
- | TRBJ2-1 | - | TRBV19 | TGTGCCAGTAGTCGGGTTATCAATGAGCAGTTCTTC | CASSRVINEQFF
TRBD2 | TRBJ2-1 | - | TRBV11-2 | TGTGCCAGCAGCCACCCGGGAGGACTAGCGGGGTACAATGAGCAGTTCTTC | CASSHPGGLAGYNEQFF
TRBD1 | TRBJ2-5 | once | TRBV12-5 | TGTGCTAGTGGTGGGACAGTCCAAGAGACCCAGTACTTC | CASGGTVQETQYF
TRBD1 | TRBJ2-1 | - | TRBV24-1 | TGTGCCACCAGTGATTCCGGACAGGGCTCCTACAATGAGCAGTTCTTC | CATSDSGQGSYNEQFF
TRBD1 | TRBJ1-6 | - | TRBV30 | TGTGCCGGCTACAGGGGGCTGAGGAATTCACCCCTCCACTTT | CAGYRGLRNSPLHF
- | TRBJ2-3 | - | TRBV4-1 | TGCGCCAGCAGCCCTACGCCGGGACCCAGGGCAGATACGCAGTATTTT | CASSPTPGPRADTQYF
TRBD1 | TRBJ2-4 | - | TRBV27 | TGTGCCAGCAGTTCGGGACAGGGGGGACAGTACTTC | CASSSGQGGQYF
TRBD1 | TRBJ2-5 | - | TRBV7-2 | TGTGCCAGCAGCTTAGGGGGACAGCGTAACCAAGAGACCCAGTACTTC | CASSLGGQRNQETQYF
TRBD2 | TRBJ2-6 | - | TRBV7-2 | TGTGCCAGCAGCTTAGCATCGGGGAGGGTCTTGACTTTC | CASSLASGRVLTF
- | TRBJ2-3 | - | TRBV4-3 | TGCGCCAGCAGTCAGACTTATGGGACTAGCACAGATACGCAGTATTTT | CASSQTYGTSTDTQYF
- | TRBJ1-6 | - | TRBV24-1 | TGTGCCACCAGTGATTCCGTCATCAATTCACCCCTCCACTTT | CATSDSVINSPLHF
- | TRBJ2-1 | - | TRBV29-1 | TGCAGCGTTCGGGCCCGCGACAATGAGCAGTTCTTC | CSVRARDNEQFF
TRBD1 | TRBJ2-1 | - | TRBV4-1 | TGCGCCAGCAGCCTCCGAGGACAGGGCTTCGGATTGGATGAGCAGTTCTTC | CASSLRGQGFGLDEQFF
TRBD1 | TRBJ1-2 | - | TRBV3-1/TRBV3-2 | TGTGCCAGCAGCCAACGGGACAGGGGCTATGGCTACACCTTC | CASSQRDRGYGYTF
TRBD1 | TRBJ2-5 | - | TRBV18 | TGTGCCAGCTCACCCGGACAGGGGGAGACCCAGTACTTC | CASSPGQGETQYF
- | TRBJ2-3 | - | TRBV6-5 | TGTGCCAGCAGGGCCCTCCCCCCAGATACGCAGTATTTT | CASRALPPDTQYF
TRBD1 | TRBJ1-2 | - | TRBV29-1 | TGCAGCGTTCTCAGGGGGACCAACTATGGCTACACCTTC | CSVLRGTNYGYTF
TRBD2 | TRBJ2-5 | - | TRBV5-1 | TGCGCCAGCAGCGCACTAGCGGGGCTGCAAGAGACCCAGTACTTC | CASSALAGLQETQYF
- | TRBJ2-3 | - | TRBV19 | TGTGCCAGTAGTATCAGCGTCGGGTCAGATACGCAGTATTTT | CASSISVGSDTQYF
- | TRBJ1-4 | - | TRBV9 | TGTGCCAGCACTCCGTCCAGCTCAACTAATGAAAAACTGTTTTTT | CASTPSSSTNEKLFF
- | TRBJ1-1 | once | TRBV5-1 | TGCGCCAGCAGCTTTATGGGTGGAACTGAAGCTTTCTTT | CASSFMGGTEAFF
- | TRBJ2-5 | - | TRBV19 | TGTGCCAGTAGCTCTAGCGCGGGGGCCGAGACCCAGTACTTC | CASSSSAGAETQYF
TRBD2 | TRBJ2-3 | - | TRBV3-1/TRBV3-2 | TGTGCCAGCAGCTCTAGCGGGGTTGGCACAGATACGCAGTATTTT | CASSSSGVGTDTQYF
TRBD1 | TRBJ1-6 | - | TRBV7-2 | TGTGCCAGCAGCCCCCCCAGGGGGCGATCCTATAATTCACCCCTCCACTTT | CASSPPRGRSYNSPLHF
TRBD1 | TRBJ2-1 | - | TRBV24-1 | TGTGCCACCAGTGTACAGGGGTACAATGAGCAGTTCTTC | CATSVQGYNEQFF
TRBD2 | TRBJ2-5 | - | TRBV5-1 | TGCGCCAGCAGCCTACCGGGACTAGCGACGGACCAGTACTTC | CASSLPGLATDQYF
- | TRBJ2-2 | - | TRBV4-1 | TGCGCCAGCAGCCAAGATTGGACTATCACCGGGGAGCTGTTTTTT | CASSQDWTITGELFF
- | TRBJ1-1 | once | TRBV21-1 | TGTGCCAGCGGACAGCGAATGAACACTGAAGCTTTCTTT | CASGQRMNTEAFF
- | TRBJ1-1 | - | TRBV30 | TGTGCCTGGAGCACCGGGGGGCAGGACACTGAAGCTTTCTTT | CAWSTGGQDTEAFF
TRBD1 | TRBJ1-2 | - | TRBV4-1 | TGCGCCAGCAGCCAACTGGACAGGTTGACTAACTATGGCTACACCTTC | CASSQLDRLTNYGYTF
- | TRBJ1-2 | - | TRBV6-1 | TGTGCCAGCAGTGAAGGGTTCGGCTACACCTTC | CASSEGFGYTF
- | TRBJ1-4 | - | TRBV30 | TGTGCCTGGAGGGCTCGTCCCGGGGATGAAAAACTGTTTTTT | CAWRARPGDEKLFF
- | TRBJ2-4 | once | TRBV25-1 | TGTGCCAGCAGTGAAGAGGCCCCAGGCAGGGGCCCAAACATTCAGTACTTC | CASSEEAPGRGPNIQYF
- | TRBJ1-4 | - | TRBV18 | TGTGCCAGCTCACGAGGGGTCTCAGCGGCAACTAATGAAAAACTGTTTTTT | CASSRGVSAATNEKLFF
- | TRBJ1-3 | - | TRBV24-1 | TGTGCCACCAGTGACATAAACACCATATATTTT | CATSDINTIYF